Below are 20 T cell receptor beta chains sequenced from a single sample in a study of cytomegalovirus exposure and HLA in healthy donors. Use of 60 Vbeta and 13 Jbeta primers characterized the PCR. Using immunoSEQ multiplex PCR, the repertoire was profiled, and TCRdb retains in-frame clones only, with some absent. The repertoire holds roughly 79,000 clones, with roughly four fifths as singletons. Sequencing was done on a sample of PBMCs. These receptors all come from a woman in her forties or fifties in good health and CMV-seropositive.

In DNA form, the CDR3 reads TGTGCCATCAGTGAACTAGCGTACAATGAGCAGTTCTTC. Residues: CAISELAYNEQFF. V usage is TRBV10-3 and J usage is TRBJ2-1; 7 bases fit TRBD2. This CDR3 is 13 amino acids long. J gave up 4 bases and V 3 bases, and 0 bases lay outside the gene matches. CDR1 is ENHRY, CDR2 SYGVKD, per germline.

V and J are TRBV28 and TRBJ2-3, with D maybe TRBD1 (6 bases). V was pared by 4 bases and J by 7 bases, with 9 bases between. Looked up from germline, CDR1 is MDHEN and CDR2 is SYDVKM. This CDR3 comprises 12 residues. The CDR3 here is CASSSQGNTQYF. The CDR3 DNA follows: TGTGCCAGCAGTTCTCAGGGGAATACGCAGTATTTT.

The J gene is TRBJ2-1, the V gene TRBV7-3; the D gene is possibly TRBD1 (6 bases). Germline V gives CDR1 SGHTA, CDR2 FQGTGA. V was cut by 5 bases and J by 9 bases, with 17 bases left in between. The CDR3 spans 14 residues. This chain's CDR3 is CASSPDLRGSEQFF. The CDR3 nucleotides are TGTGCCAGCAGCCCTGATCTCAGGGGATCTGAGCAGTTCTTC.

This chain links TRBV15 with TRBJ1-5; D remains unclear. CDR1 is LNHNV, CDR2 YYDKDF, per germline (reference sequence). V lost 0 bases and J lost 2, with 5 bases in between. The CDR3 has 14 amino acids. The CDR3 here is CATSRDPGNQPQHF. The CDR3 bases are TGTGCCACCAGCAGAGACCCCGGCAATCAGCCCCAGCATTTT.

V is TRBV28 and J is TRBJ1-3; no reliable D call. V lost 5 bases to trimming and J lost 0 bases, with 11 bases between them. This CDR3 comprises 15 residues. Germline lookup yields CDR1 MDHEN and CDR2 SYDVKM. This CDR3 reads CASSGGAISGNTIYF. The CDR3 DNA reads as TGTGCCAGCAGTGGTGGAGCAATCTCTGGAAACACCATATATTTT. Full variable domain (missing parts from reference TRBV28 and TRBJ1-3): DVKVTQSSRYLVKRTGEKVFLECVQDMDHENMFWYRQDPGLGLRLIYFSYDVKMKEKGDIPEGYSVSREKKERFSLILESASTNQTSMYLCASSGGAISGNTIYFGEGSWLTVV.

This chain links TRBV5-4 with TRBJ2-3; D is perhaps TRBD2 (5 bases). CDR3 length equals 14 residues. Per the germline V gene, CDR1 is SGHNT and CDR2 is YYREEE (reference sequence). V dropped 4 bases and J dropped 4 bases, with 13 bases sitting between them. The CDR3 nucleotides are TGTGCCAGCAGCCCGGGGTTAGTTGCAGATACGCAGTATTTT. This sequence encodes CASSPGLVADTQYF.

The chain combines TRBV27 with TRBJ2-3, with 9 bases identical to TRBD2. CDR3 length: 15 residues. With 7 bases clipped from V and 3 bases from J, the junction kept 8 bases outside the gene matches. CDR1 is MNHEY and CDR2 is SMNVEV in the germline V gene (reference sequence). The CDR3, as DNA: TGTGCCAGCAAGCTAGCGGGATTGGTGACAGATACGCAGTATTTT. As protein: CASKLAGLVTDTQYF.

This clone was picked up one time. The chain links TRBV4-2 to TRBJ2-7; D may be TRBD1 (6 bases). The CDR3 extends over 13 amino acids. The germline gives CDR1 LGHNA, CDR2 YNFKEQ. Trimming removed 0 bases at V and 3 bases at J, with 6 bases between. CDR3 coding DNA: TGTGCCAGCAGCCAAGACAGGGGCTACGAGCAGTACTTC. This gives the protein CASSQDRGYEQYF.

The rearrangement uses TRBV7-2 and TRBJ1-6; TRBD1 agrees at 7 bases. Germline V gives CDR1 SGHTA, CDR2 FQGNSA. Trimming cost V 1 base and J 8 bases; bases outside gene matches: 2. CDR3 size: 14 residues. CDR3 DNA sequence: TGTGCCAGCAGCTTAGGACAGGGTCATTCACCCCTCCACTTT. The encoded protein is CASSLGQGHSPLHF.

The chain employs TRBV5-4 and TRBJ1-5; D unresolved. The CDR3 sequence is 13 residues long. The germline V gene encodes CDR1 SGHNT and CDR2 YYREEE (reference sequence). V dropped 0 bases and J dropped 9 bases, with 10 bases sitting between them. The CDR3 DNA reads as TGTGCCAGCAGCTTGGATATGGCGGGGCCCCAGCATTTT. Translating gives CASSLDMAGPQHF.

The rearrangement links TRBV2 to TRBJ1-2; no reliable D call. Per the germline V gene, CDR1 is SNHLY and CDR2 is FYNNEI. This CDR3 contains 13 residues. V lost 2 bases to trimming and J lost 4 bases, with 8 bases between them. The CDR3 here is CASSEQEGYGYTF. The CDR3 DNA sequence: TGTGCCAGCAGTGAACAGGAGGGCTATGGCTACACCTTC.

The rearrangement links TRBV29-1 to TRBJ2-7; the match to TRBD2 covers 8 bases. The CDR3 totals 13 residues. Trimming cost V 2 bases and J 3 bases; bases outside gene matches: 3. CDR1 SQVTM and CDR2 ANQGSEA come from the germline V gene. CDR3 nucleotide sequence: TGCAGCGTTGAACCAGCGGGAGACTACGAGCAGTACTTC. Translated, it gives CSVEPAGDYEQYF.

The chain is built from TRBV7-2 and TRBJ2-7; D is uncertain. CDR3 length: 13 residues. Trimming took off 2 bases at V and 6 bases at J, with 11 bases between the two ends. Germline lookup yields CDR1 SGHTA and CDR2 FQGNSA. In DNA, the CDR3 is TGTGCCAGCAGCTTAATGAGGAGTAGCGAGCAGTACTTC. Its translation: CASSLMRSSEQYF.

The chain joins TRBV7-9 to TRBJ2-1, with D perhaps TRBD2 (5 bases). In germline, CDR1 is SEHNR, CDR2 FQNEAQ (reference sequence). This CDR3 contains 16 residues. The V gene lost 4 bases and the J gene lost 0 bases, with 13 bases spanning the gap. CDR3 DNA: TGTGCCAGCAGCTCAACTAGTTTAAGCTCCTACAATGAGCAGTTCTTC. It codes for CASSSTSLSSYNEQFF.

The chain joins TRBV21-1 to TRBJ1-2; the tabulated D call, TRBD1, remains unverified against the DNA. TRBV21-1 is a listed pseudogene. This CDR3 region has 17 residues. The CDR3 loop reads CASSRQTDTDSNYGYTF. DNA of the CDR3: TGTGCCAGCAGCAGGCAGACAGACACTGACTCTAACTATGGCTACACCTTC.

CDR3 coding DNA: TGTGCCAGCAGTTACCCCCGACAGAACACTGAAGCTTTCTTT. Amino acids: CASSYPRQNTEAFF. V usage is TRBV28 and J usage is TRBJ1-1; no definite D call. This CDR3 is 14 amino acids long. Germline CDR1 and CDR2: MDHEN and SYDVKM. V was pared by 4 bases and J by 1 base, with 10 bases between.

V usage is TRBV4-1 and J usage is TRBJ2-1, with TRBD2 matching over 8 bases. The CDR3 sequence is 17 residues long. V shed 3 bases and J 2 bases; nucleotides not matched to a gene: 9. Per germline, CDR1 MGHRA and CDR2 YSYEKL. The CDR3, as DNA: TGCGCCAGCAGCCACCCTAGCGGGCGTGGCACCTACAATGAGCAGTTCTTC. The encoded protein is CASSHPSGRGTYNEQFF.

This rearrangement joins TRBV7-3 to TRBJ2-3; maybe TRBD2 (5 bases). V lost 8 bases, J lost 6 bases, and 15 bases lay in between. From germline, CDR1 is SGHTA and CDR2 FQGTGA. This CDR3 is built from 13 residues. The CDR3 DNA reads TGTGCCAGCGCGAACGGGAAGTCTGATACGCAGTATTTT. Its protein is CASANGKSDTQYF.

The V gene is TRBV19, the J gene TRBJ2-7; TRBD2 matches at 8 bases. CDR1 is LNHDA, CDR2 SQIVND, per germline (reference sequence). Trimming at V came to 3 bases and at J to 4 bases, leaving 8 bases not matched to a gene. This CDR3 contains 15 residues. The CDR3 sequence: CASSIRAGGPYEQYF. The CDR3 DNA sequence: TGTGCCAGTAGTATTCGGGCGGGAGGTCCATACGAGCAGTACTTC.

The CDR3 coding sequence is TGTGCCAGCAAGGGGACAGCGAACACTGAAGCTTTCTTT. Encoded protein: CASKGTANTEAFF. The chain recombines TRBV16 with TRBJ1-1, with 7 positions matching TRBD1. V lost 7 bases, J lost 1 base, and 3 bases stayed unmatched. The CDR3 spans 13 residues. CDR1 and CDR2 from the germline V gene are KGHSY and FQNENV.